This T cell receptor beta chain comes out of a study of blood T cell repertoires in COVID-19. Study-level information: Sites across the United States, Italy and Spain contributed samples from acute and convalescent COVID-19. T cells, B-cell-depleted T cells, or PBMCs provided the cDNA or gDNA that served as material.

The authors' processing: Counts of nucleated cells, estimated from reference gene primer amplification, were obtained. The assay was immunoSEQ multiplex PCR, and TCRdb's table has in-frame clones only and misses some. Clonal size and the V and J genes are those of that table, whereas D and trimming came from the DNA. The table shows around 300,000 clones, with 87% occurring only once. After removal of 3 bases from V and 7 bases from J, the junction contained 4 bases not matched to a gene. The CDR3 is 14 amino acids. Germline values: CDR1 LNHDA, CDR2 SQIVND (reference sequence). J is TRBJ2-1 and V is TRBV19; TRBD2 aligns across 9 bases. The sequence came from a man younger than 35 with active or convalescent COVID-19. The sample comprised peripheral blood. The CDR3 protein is CASSIRGRVNEQFF. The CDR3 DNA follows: TGTGCCAGTAGTATTCGCGGGAGGGTTAATGAGCAGTTCTTC.